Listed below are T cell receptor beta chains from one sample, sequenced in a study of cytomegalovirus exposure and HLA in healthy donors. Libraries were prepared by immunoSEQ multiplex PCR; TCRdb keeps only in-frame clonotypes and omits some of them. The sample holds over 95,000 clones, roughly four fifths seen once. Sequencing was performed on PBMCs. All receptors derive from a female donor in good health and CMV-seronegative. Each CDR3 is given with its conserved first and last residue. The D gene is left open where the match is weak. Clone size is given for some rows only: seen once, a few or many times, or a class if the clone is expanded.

CAISTRDTYGYTF	TGTGCCATCAGTACCCGGGACACCTATGGCTACACCTTC	NA	TRBV10-3	TRBJ1-2	NA
CASSFRQGTEAFF	TGTGCCAGCAGCTTTAGACAGGGCACTGAAGCTTTCTTT	TRBD1	TRBV5-8	TRBJ1-1	few
CASRPIDAGPTEAFF	TGTGCCAGTAGGCCTATAGATGCGGGGCCCACTGAAGCTTTCTTT	NA	TRBV19	TRBJ1-1	NA
CASSWTVNQPQHF	TGTGCCAGCAGTTGGACTGTTAATCAGCCCCAGCATTTT	NA	TRBV27	TRBJ1-5	NA
CASSPVDRVLSYEQYF	TGTGCCAGCAGCCCCGTCGACAGGGTACTTTCCTACGAGCAGTACTTC	TRBD1	TRBV7-6	TRBJ2-7	NA
CASSQAQGDTEAFF	TGCGCCAGCAGCCAAGCTCAGGGTGACACTGAAGCTTTCTTT	NA	TRBV4-1	TRBJ1-1	NA
CASSPATGSYEQYF	TGTGCCAGCAGCCCGGCGACAGGGTCCTACGAGCAGTACTTC	TRBD1	TRBV7-9	TRBJ2-7	once
CASIQGQGSYEQYF	TGTGCCAGCATCCAAGGACAGGGGTCCTACGAGCAGTACTTC	TRBD1	TRBV6-6	TRBJ2-7	NA
CASSLGTGGSFEQFF	TGTGCCAGCAGCTTAGGGACAGGGGGGAGCTTTGAGCAGTTCTTC	TRBD1	TRBV7-9	TRBJ2-1	NA
CASSLGLSGPQETQYF	TGTGCCAGCAGCTTAGGGCTTAGCGGACCGCAAGAGACCCAGTACTTC	NA	TRBV11-3	TRBJ2-5	NA
CASSEAQLTGTLHF	TGTGCCAGCAGTGAAGCGCAGCTCACAGGGACCCTCCACTTT	NA	TRBV2	TRBJ1-6	NA
CASSLYRVGTEAFF	TGTGCCAGCAGTTTATACAGGGTTGGAACTGAAGCTTTCTTT	NA	TRBV28	TRBJ1-1	NA
CASSFSRDRGTDTQYF	TGTGCCAGCAGTTTTTCGAGGGACAGGGGCACAGATACGCAGTATTTT	TRBD1	TRBV27	TRBJ2-3	few
CASSQASGAGGELFF	TGCGCCAGCAGCCAAGCGTCGGGAGCGGGCGGGGAGCTGTTTTTT	NA	TRBV4-3	TRBJ2-2	NA
CASSPQGVHGYTF	TGTGCCAGTAGCCCACAGGGGGTTCATGGCTACACCTTC	TRBD1	TRBV19	TRBJ1-2	NA
CASSSYVSSYEQYF	TGTGCCAGCAGTTCTTACGTCAGCTCCTACGAGCAGTACTTC	NA	TRBV6-1	TRBJ2-7	NA
CASSYGRKNEKLFF	TGTGCCAGCAGTTACGGGAGGAAAAATGAAAAACTGTTTTTT	NA	TRBV6-5	TRBJ1-4	NA
CASSPTTSGRAELVQYF	TGTGCCAGCAGCCCAACGACTAGCGGGAGGGCCGAGTTGGTGCAGTACTTC	TRBD2	TRBV7-2	TRBJ2-7	NA
CASSLASWGGEKLFF	TGTGCCAGCAGCTTAGCTTCGTGGGGAGGTGAAAAACTGTTTTTT	NA	TRBV7-2	TRBJ1-4	NA
CASSERTAFYSNQPQHF	TGTGCCAGCAGTGAAAGGACAGCCTTTTATAGCAATCAGCCCCAGCATTTT	NA	TRBV2	TRBJ1-5	NA